A selection of T cell receptor beta chains follows, all from one sample in a study of cytomegalovirus exposure and HLA in healthy donors. This table comes from immunoSEQ multiplex PCR, and its TCRdb copy is limited to in-frame clones, with some not included. The table has about 130,000 clones, about three quarters seen once; the top ten hold around 1.9%. Source material: PBMCs. The receptors stem from a woman between 35 and 50 years old in good health and CMV-seronegative. The CDR3 runs from the conserved cysteine through the conserved F or W. The order of the fields is clone size, V gene, J gene, D gene, CDR3 protein, CDR3 DNA. A D gene is named only where the DNA matches it firmly. The size of a clone is reported for some rows only, either as once, few or many, or as a class for expanded clones.

clone_size: .; v_call: TRBV10-1; j_call: TRBJ2-3; d_call: .; cdr3_aa: CASSEGFGGTDTQYF; cdr3_nt: TGCGCCAGCAGTGAAGGGTTCGGGGGCACAGATACGCAGTATTTT
clone_size: .; v_call: TRBV6-1; j_call: TRBJ1-2; d_call: .; cdr3_aa: CASGAGVYGYTF; cdr3_nt: TGTGCCAGCGGGGCAGGTGTTTATGGCTACACCTTC
clone_size: .; v_call: TRBV13; j_call: TRBJ2-3; d_call: TRBD2; cdr3_aa: CASSSGLAGGVDTQYF; cdr3_nt: TGTGCCAGCAGCTCCGGACTAGCGGGGGGCGTAGATACGCAGTATTTT
clone_size: .; v_call: TRBV9; j_call: TRBJ2-7; d_call: TRBD2; cdr3_aa: CASSVGVGAGGPLTYEQYF; cdr3_nt: TGTGCCAGCAGCGTAGGAGTCGGAGCGGGGGGCCCCTTAACCTACGAGCAGTACTTC
clone_size: .; v_call: TRBV1; j_call: TRBJ2-1; d_call: .; cdr3_aa: CTSSHLAGGNNEQFF; cdr3_nt: TGCACCAGCAGCCACCTAGCGGGGGGGAACAATGAGCAGTTCTTC
clone_size: .; v_call: TRBV5-6; j_call: TRBJ2-7; d_call: TRBD1; cdr3_aa: CASSSRTGFYEQYF; cdr3_nt: TGTGCCAGCAGCTCACGGACAGGGTTCTACGAGCAGTACTTC
clone_size: .; v_call: TRBV28; j_call: TRBJ1-5; d_call: .; cdr3_aa: CASTMRGTPNQPQHF; cdr3_nt: TGTGCCAGCACAATGCGGGGGACACCGAATCAGCCCCAGCATTTT
clone_size: .; v_call: TRBV7-8; j_call: TRBJ2-3; d_call: TRBD2; cdr3_aa: CASSLPSGGADTQYF; cdr3_nt: TGTGCCAGCAGCTTACCTAGCGGGGGGGCAGATACGCAGTATTTT
clone_size: .; v_call: TRBV30; j_call: TRBJ1-2; d_call: .; cdr3_aa: CAWRDNYGYTF; cdr3_nt: TGTGCCTGGCGCGATAACTATGGCTACACCTTC
clone_size: .; v_call: TRBV7-6; j_call: TRBJ2-7; d_call: .; cdr3_aa: CASSLGHSSYEQYF; cdr3_nt: TGTGCCAGCAGCTTAGGACACTCGAGCTACGAGCAGTACTTC
clone_size: .; v_call: TRBV18; j_call: TRBJ2-5; d_call: .; cdr3_aa: CASSPISGGWETQYF; cdr3_nt: TGTGCCAGCTCACCAATTTCGGGGGGCTGGGAGACCCAGTACTTC
clone_size: .; v_call: TRBV6-5; j_call: TRBJ1-1; d_call: .; cdr3_aa: CASSLQGGGEAFF; cdr3_nt: TGTGCCAGCAGCCTACAGGGTGGCGGTGAAGCTTTCTTT
clone_size: .; v_call: TRBV28; j_call: TRBJ2-1; d_call: TRBD2; cdr3_aa: CASSPWTSGGPISYNEQFF; cdr3_nt: TGTGCCAGCAGTCCTTGGACTAGCGGGGGGCCGATCTCCTACAATGAGCAGTTCTTC
clone_size: .; v_call: TRBV28; j_call: TRBJ1-2; d_call: .; cdr3_aa: CASSLVRSGAFYGYTF; cdr3_nt: TGTGCCAGCAGTTTGGTCCGGTCAGGGGCCTTCTATGGCTACACCTTC
clone_size: .; v_call: TRBV19; j_call: TRBJ2-1; d_call: .; cdr3_aa: CASSRGGLTYNEQFF; cdr3_nt: TGTGCCAGTAGTAGGGGGGGGCTTACCTACAATGAGCAGTTCTTC
clone_size: once; v_call: TRBV19; j_call: TRBJ2-5; d_call: .; cdr3_aa: CASSPAGVGETQYF; cdr3_nt: TGTGCCAGTAGTCCCGCCGGGGTTGGCGAGACCCAGTACTTC
clone_size: .; v_call: TRBV5-5; j_call: TRBJ2-3; d_call: TRBD1; cdr3_aa: CASSLSGIQTGEWSTDTQYF; cdr3_nt: TGTGCCAGCAGCTTGTCGGGGATACAGACAGGGGAATGGAGCACAGATACGCAGTATTTT
clone_size: .; v_call: TRBV7-2; j_call: TRBJ2-1; d_call: TRBD2; cdr3_aa: CASSLMDGRLSYNEQFF; cdr3_nt: TGTGCCAGCAGCTTAATGGACGGGAGGCTGTCCTACAATGAGCAGTTCTTC
clone_size: .; v_call: TRBV28; j_call: TRBJ2-1; d_call: TRBD2; cdr3_aa: CASSLFSGRINEQFF; cdr3_nt: TGTGCCAGCAGTTTATTTAGCGGGAGGATCAATGAGCAGTTCTTC
clone_size: .; v_call: TRBV5-4; j_call: TRBJ2-7; d_call: .; cdr3_aa: CASSSSDSYEQYF; cdr3_nt: TGTGCCAGCAGCTCGTCCGACAGCTACGAGCAGTACTTC
clone_size: .; v_call: TRBV27; j_call: TRBJ2-1; d_call: TRBD2; cdr3_aa: CASRKGLAGDDNEQFF; cdr3_nt: TGTGCCAGCAGAAAGGGACTAGCGGGGGACGACAATGAGCAGTTCTTC
clone_size: .; v_call: TRBV6-1; j_call: TRBJ1-1; d_call: .; cdr3_aa: CASGRQGEEAFF; cdr3_nt: TGTGCCAGCGGGAGGCAGGGAGAAGAAGCTTTCTTT
clone_size: many; v_call: TRBV19; j_call: TRBJ1-1; d_call: .; cdr3_aa: CASSTQAEAFF; cdr3_nt: TGTGCCAGTAGTACACAGGCTGAAGCTTTCTTT
clone_size: .; v_call: TRBV28; j_call: TRBJ2-7; d_call: .; cdr3_aa: CASSLADYEQYF; cdr3_nt: TGTGCCAGCAGTTTGGCGGACTACGAGCAGTACTTC
clone_size: .; v_call: TRBV7-3; j_call: TRBJ2-5; d_call: TRBD2; cdr3_aa: CASSLSASGGAAKTQYF; cdr3_nt: TGTGCCAGCAGCTTAAGTGCTAGCGGGGGGGCCGCTAAGACCCAGTACTTC
clone_size: .; v_call: TRBV28; j_call: TRBJ2-7; d_call: TRBD2; cdr3_aa: CASSLLAGAHEQYF; cdr3_nt: TGTGCCAGCAGCCTTCTAGCGGGAGCCCACGAGCAGTACTTC
clone_size: .; v_call: TRBV28; j_call: TRBJ1-6; d_call: .; cdr3_aa: CASSLGVTHNSPLHF; cdr3_nt: TGTGCCAGCTCCCTCGGGGTTACCCATAATTCACCCCTCCACTTT
clone_size: .; v_call: TRBV2; j_call: TRBJ1-1; d_call: .; cdr3_aa: CASTQYRGGTEAFF; cdr3_nt: TGTGCCAGCACCCAATATCGGGGGGGCACTGAAGCTTTCTTT
clone_size: few; v_call: TRBV19; j_call: TRBJ2-5; d_call: TRBD2; cdr3_aa: CASSSSRTSGGETQYF; cdr3_nt: TGTGCCAGTAGTTCCAGCCGGACTAGCGGGGGAGAGACCCAGTACTTC
clone_size: .; v_call: TRBV18; j_call: TRBJ2-1; d_call: .; cdr3_aa: CASSPPQGKRFF; cdr3_nt: TGTGCCAGCTCACCACCTCAGGGTAAAAGGTTCTTC
clone_size: .; v_call: TRBV9; j_call: TRBJ2-3; d_call: .; cdr3_aa: CASSVGREDTQYF; cdr3_nt: TGTGCCAGCAGCGTAGGGCGGGAAGATACGCAGTATTTT
clone_size: .; v_call: TRBV10-3; j_call: TRBJ2-3; d_call: TRBD2; cdr3_aa: CAISAGTSGPDTQYF; cdr3_nt: TGTGCCATCTCAGCCGGGACTAGCGGCCCGGATACGCAGTATTTT
clone_size: .; v_call: TRBV2; j_call: TRBJ1-6; d_call: .; cdr3_aa: CASRGGDAYNSPLHF; cdr3_nt: TGTGCCAGCAGGGGAGGTGACGCCTATAATTCACCCCTCCACTTT
clone_size: .; v_call: TRBV4-2; j_call: TRBJ2-3; d_call: TRBD2; cdr3_aa: CASSPRKTSGGASFLGTSTDTQYF; cdr3_nt: TGTGCCAGCAGCCCAAGAAAAACTAGCGGGGGGGCCTCATTCTTAGGTACTAGCACAGATACGCAGTATTTT
clone_size: .; v_call: TRBV2; j_call: TRBJ1-5; d_call: TRBD1; cdr3_aa: CASAGQGSNQPQHF; cdr3_nt: TGTGCCAGCGCGGGACAGGGGTCAAATCAGCCCCAGCATTTT
clone_size: .; v_call: TRBV27; j_call: TRBJ2-3; d_call: .; cdr3_aa: CASSPGDTQYF; cdr3_nt: TGTGCCAGCAGTCCGGGGGATACGCAGTATTTT
clone_size: .; v_call: TRBV6-1; j_call: TRBJ2-7; d_call: TRBD1; cdr3_aa: CASSEEGTGSYEQYF; cdr3_nt: TGTGCCAGCAGTGAAGAGGGGACAGGGTCCTACGAGCAGTACTTC
clone_size: .; v_call: TRBV18; j_call: TRBJ2-5; d_call: TRBD1; cdr3_aa: CASSPFRDREETQYF; cdr3_nt: TGTGCCAGCTCACCCTTCCGGGACAGGGAGGAGACCCAGTACTTC
clone_size: few; v_call: TRBV27; j_call: TRBJ2-3; d_call: TRBD1; cdr3_aa: CASSLETGGRTDTQYF; cdr3_nt: TGTGCCAGCAGTTTAGAAACAGGGGGCAGAACAGATACGCAGTATTTT
clone_size: .; v_call: TRBV27; j_call: TRBJ1-6; d_call: .; cdr3_aa: CASTGSSSYNSPLHF; cdr3_nt: TGTGCCAGCACTGGTTCTAGCTCCTATAATTCACCCCTCCACTTT
clone_size: .; v_call: TRBV28; j_call: TRBJ1-2; d_call: TRBD1; cdr3_aa: CASSEGGTGGADYGYTF; cdr3_nt: TGTGCCAGCAGCGAAGGAGGGACAGGGGGCGCGGACTATGGCTACACCTTC
clone_size: .; v_call: TRBV7-9; j_call: TRBJ1-4; d_call: TRBD1; cdr3_aa: CASSLGTGNEKLFF; cdr3_nt: TGTGCCAGCAGCTTAGGGACAGGAAATGAAAAACTGTTTTTT
clone_size: .; v_call: TRBV27; j_call: TRBJ2-1; d_call: .; cdr3_aa: CASRDIFDNEQFF; cdr3_nt: TGTGCCAGCAGGGACATTTTTGACAATGAGCAGTTCTTC
clone_size: .; v_call: TRBV28; j_call: TRBJ1-2; d_call: TRBD1; cdr3_aa: CASSLFVGTGGGYTF; cdr3_nt: TGTGCCAGCAGTTTATTTGTTGGGACAGGGGGCGGCTACACCTTC
clone_size: .; v_call: TRBV5-1; j_call: TRBJ2-4; d_call: TRBD1; cdr3_aa: CASSLDPTTGGKNIQYF; cdr3_nt: TGCGCCAGCAGCTTGGACCCAACGACAGGGGGCAAAAACATTCAGTACTTC
clone_size: .; v_call: TRBV4-1; j_call: TRBJ2-4; d_call: .; cdr3_aa: CASSQDQGQPNSQYF; cdr3_nt: TGCGCCAGCAGCCAAGATCAAGGACAGCCAAACAGTCAGTACTTC
clone_size: .; v_call: TRBV14; j_call: TRBJ2-2; d_call: .; cdr3_aa: CASSLGTSTNTGELFF; cdr3_nt: TGTGCCAGCAGTCTCGGGACTTCCACGAACACCGGGGAGCTGTTTTTT
clone_size: .; v_call: TRBV5-1; j_call: TRBJ2-1; d_call: TRBD2; cdr3_aa: CASSPGGGNEQFF; cdr3_nt: TGCGCCAGCAGCCCAGGCGGGGGCAATGAGCAGTTCTTC
clone_size: .; v_call: TRBV5-1; j_call: TRBJ2-5; d_call: TRBD2; cdr3_aa: CASSGTSGETQYF; cdr3_nt: TGCGCCAGCAGCGGGACTAGCGGCGAGACCCAGTACTTC
clone_size: .; v_call: TRBV27; j_call: TRBJ1-1; d_call: .; cdr3_aa: CASSPSTALNTEAFF; cdr3_nt: TGTGCCAGCAGTCCTTCGACAGCCTTGAACACTGAAGCTTTCTTT
clone_size: once; v_call: TRBV5-5; j_call: TRBJ1-2; d_call: .; cdr3_aa: CASSPVGAGPNYGYTF; cdr3_nt: TGTGCCAGCAGCCCTGTAGGCGCAGGGCCTAACTATGGCTACACCTTC
clone_size: .; v_call: TRBV27; j_call: TRBJ1-4; d_call: TRBD1; cdr3_aa: CASSINRGGNEKLFF; cdr3_nt: TGTGCCAGCAGTATAAACAGGGGAGGAAATGAAAAACTGTTTTTT
clone_size: .; v_call: TRBV13; j_call: TRBJ1-1; d_call: .; cdr3_aa: CASSPPTGGTEAFF; cdr3_nt: TGTGCCAGCAGCCCCCCGACAGGAGGCACTGAAGCTTTCTTT
clone_size: .; v_call: TRBV29-1; j_call: TRBJ2-7; d_call: TRBD1; cdr3_aa: CSVEWSRTGGYEQYF; cdr3_nt: TGCAGCGTTGAGTGGTCCAGGACAGGCGGCTACGAGCAGTACTTC
clone_size: .; v_call: TRBV7-2; j_call: TRBJ1-2; d_call: .; cdr3_aa: CASSPGTNFYGYTF; cdr3_nt: TGTGCCAGCAGCCCCGGGACAAATTTCTATGGCTACACCTTC
clone_size: .; v_call: TRBV6-5; j_call: TRBJ1-1; d_call: .; cdr3_aa: CASSRKPRQNTEAFF; cdr3_nt: TGTGCCAGCAGTCGCAAACCTCGACAGAACACTGAAGCTTTCTTT
clone_size: .; v_call: TRBV5-1; j_call: TRBJ1-1; d_call: .; cdr3_aa: CASSPAVGQVSNTEAFF; cdr3_nt: TGCGCCAGCAGCCCGGCAGTGGGACAAGTTTCTAACACTGAAGCTTTCTTT
clone_size: .; v_call: TRBV18; j_call: TRBJ2-5; d_call: .; cdr3_aa: CASSPRFGKETQYF; cdr3_nt: TGTGCCAGCTCACCGAGGTTCGGTAAAGAGACCCAGTACTTC
clone_size: few; v_call: TRBV6-5; j_call: TRBJ1-1; d_call: .; cdr3_aa: CASIVGGSSYQAFF; cdr3_nt: TGTGCCAGCATAGTCGGCGGCAGCTCATATCAGGCTTTCTTT